The source of this T cell receptor beta chain is a study of blood T cell repertoires in COVID-19. About the research overall: Some COVID-19 samples were acute and others convalescent; all came from the United States, Italy and Spain.

Germline values: CDR1 SGHAT, CDR2 FQNNGV. CDR3 length: 13 amino acids. V gave up 1 base and J gave up 8 bases, with 11 bases separating them. As handled by the study authors: Reference gene primer amplification yielded estimated nucleated cell counts. The assay was immunoSEQ multiplex PCR, and TCRdb's table has in-frame clones only and misses some. V and J calls and clone size are as listed in that table; D and trimming were resolved from the DNA. The data contain some 140,000 clones, about 80% of them singletons. In terms of age and location, participants ranged from roughly 18 to 100 years and lived in approximately 26 US areas. What the recovered Cohort 3 donors had was two negative PCRs, clearance, or symptom resolution.

This clonotype was obtained from a man aged 50 or older who had recovered from COVID-19. V and J are TRBV11-2 and TRBJ1-1, with a possible D match to TRBD1 (5 bases). Material: PBMCs or T cells enriched from blood (not recorded which). The CDR3 spells CASSLGRGGEAFF. CDR3 nucleotide sequence: TGTGCCAGCAGCTTAGGTAGGGGTGGGGAAGCTTTCTTT.